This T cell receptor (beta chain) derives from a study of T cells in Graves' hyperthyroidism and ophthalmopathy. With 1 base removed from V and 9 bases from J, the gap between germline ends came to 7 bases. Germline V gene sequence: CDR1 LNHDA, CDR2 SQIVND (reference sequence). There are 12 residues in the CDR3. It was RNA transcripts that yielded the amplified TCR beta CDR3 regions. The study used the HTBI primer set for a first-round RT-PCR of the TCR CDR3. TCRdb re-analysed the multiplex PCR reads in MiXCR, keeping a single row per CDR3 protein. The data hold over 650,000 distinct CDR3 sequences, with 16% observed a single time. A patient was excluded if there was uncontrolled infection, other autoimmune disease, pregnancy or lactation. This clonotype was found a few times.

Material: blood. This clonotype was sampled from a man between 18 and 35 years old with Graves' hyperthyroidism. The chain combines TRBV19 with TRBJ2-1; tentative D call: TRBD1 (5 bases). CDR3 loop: CASSIVGAEQFF. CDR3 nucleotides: TGTGCCAGTAGTATAGTTGGGGCTGAGCAGTTCTTC.